This T cell receptor beta chain was recorded in a study of identical twins listed by TCRdb under 2016. For the wider study: The study deep-sequenced TCR alpha and beta repertoires from monozygotic twins, unrelated adults of various ages and cord blood to test whether fetal clonotypes persist. To rule out contamination, replicate twin experiments were performed at different times with different library preparation protocols. Overall study results and their limits: Compared with coincidental sharing between unrelated individuals, out-of-frame TCR alpha sequences shared between twins had an excess of sequences with low generation probability. A weaker excess of twin sharing was found in beta out-of-frame sequences because the signal-to-noise ratio was lowered by fewer shared sequences. Invariant T cells such as MAIT and iNKT could partly confound zero-insertion analyses, though diverse VJ usage argued against this for most clonotypes. Because the same donors could not be followed over many years, the conclusions depended on cross-sectional statistical analysis. In monozygotic twins, recombination models systematically underestimated out-of-frame TCR alpha sharing, but the models matched the sharing seen between unrelated individuals. Fewer insertions were carried by abundant cord blood beta clonotypes, a similar but weaker trend appeared in young adult naive repertoires, and no such trend appeared in memory repertoires.

A remark on this clonotype: Its antigen remains unidentified. Qualities for individual bases were not recorded, and no much larger clone is one base off.

V and J are truncated by 7 bases and 0 bases respectively, leaving an intervening sequence of 12 bases. The germline V gene (reference sequence) provides CDR1 DFQATT and CDR2 SNEGSKA. The CDR3, cysteine through phenylalanine, is 13 amino acids long. The retained sequence is limited to the CDR3, 39 bases, with the frame set at the first base. Receptor amplification or capture employed 5' RACE. Sequencing relied on an Illumina HiSeq 2000. Template switching added a universal primer binding site, and the final cDNA carried a unique molecular identifier that allowed TCR cDNA molecules to be counted accurately. First-strand cDNA for TCR alpha and beta chains was synthesized from specific primers in the conserved constant-segment region. To control for contamination, every cDNA library was double barcoded, receiving both a SMART-Mk sample barcode and Illumina barcodes. TruSeq adapter sequences, together with Illumina sample barcodes, were added in two successive PCR steps. The TCR alpha and beta cDNA libraries were sequenced on the Illumina HiSeq platform using custom primers. In the original analysis: Unique molecular identifiers were extracted from raw reads with MiGEC, and CDR3 positions were determined with MiXCR. Recombination models were inferred per individual with the repgenHMM and IGoR tools using an EM algorithm. The analysis of shared clonotypes was done with the tcR package in R, with sharing normalized by the product of cloneset sizes. To study raw recombination without the effects of thymic and clonal selection, out-of-frame nonproductive sequences were analyzed. TCRdb applied fastp at Q25 and MiXCR to the public reads, then kept only in-frame beta chains. Identical CDR3 protein sequences are pooled into one entry, listed with their most common genes and DNA. These V and J calls originate from TCRdb's pipeline instead of the authors' own analysis. The sample table shows 500,000 or so distinct CDR3 sequences, and roughly a fifth are seen once. The top ten hold around 0.9% of the sample.

Only healthy Caucasian donors were included. Three pairs of female monozygotic twins, all aged roughly 18 to 30 years, made up the twin cohort. Positive isolation kits from Invitrogen were used to isolate the CD4+ and CD8+ T cell populations. The same sample was also studied in work on T cells expressing NK-cell markers. The second study also describes: TCR beta-chain repertoires were profiled in sorted CD3+CD56+NKG2C+, CD3+CD56+NKG2C- and CD3+CD56-NKG2C+ T-cell subsets from eight donors. Of the eight sequenced donors, seven were found to be HCMV-seropositive and one was found to be HCMV-seronegative. In several experiments an anti-gammadeltaTCR antibody was added to restrict sorting to alphabetaTCR-expressing T cells. In six donors, the dominant CD3+CD56+NKG2C+ clonotypes were found to rank among the top 10 CD8+ clonotypes and to make up about 1.0-8% of CD8+ T cells. Those dominant clonotypes were again the most abundant among CD3+CD56-NKG2C+ cells in several donors, at about 25-65%. It remained unclear whether the expanded NKG2C-expressing T cell clones were specific for HCMV antigens. Randomly selected healthy volunteers, three men and five women, were used as the eight sequenced donors. HCMV serostatus was determined by detecting HCMV-specific IgG in serum with a commercial ELISA kit. MIGEC handled demultiplexing of the reads and grouping by UMI, while MiTCR was used to assemble and quantify clonotypes. To remove erroneous sequences, TCR cDNA sequences were retained only when supported by two or more reads. Downstream repertoire analysis used the tcR package, and clonotypes were matched across fractions by CDR3 nucleotide sequence plus V segment. VDJmatch was used to annotate antigen specificity against VDJdb, with one amino acid substitution allowed in CDR3.

The rearrangement joined TRBV20-1 to TRBJ1-1; no D segment can be confidently identified. The clonotype originates from a woman between 18 and 29 years old in good health. The source material was CD4+ T cells sorted from blood. The CDR3: CSGRKELNTEAFF. The nucleotide sequence reads as follows: TGCAGTGGCCGAAAAGAATTGAACACTGAAGCTTTCTTT.